This TCR beta chain stems from a study of post-analysis software for immune sequencing data. Unique molecular identifiers featured in each of the TCR beta cDNA libraries. From the PCR reads, TCRdb called clonotypes with MiXCR, one entry per CDR3 protein. The sample lists 820,000 or so distinct CDR3 sequences, roughly 50% occurring once. Trimming removed 10 bases from V and 1 base from J; junction bases left unmatched: 13. CDR3 length equals 16 residues. Study-level points and caveats: Included in a set of roughly five TRBV segments more frequent in patients than controls were TRBV5-6, TRBV5-1 and TRBV20-1.

Concerning this clonotype itself: Its antigen is currently unknown.

Sample: blood. The sequence was collected from a girl between 5 and 17 years old with multiple sclerosis. The rearrangement joins TRBV12-3 or TRBV12-4 to TRBJ1-1, with 9 positions matching TRBD1. Here the CDR3 DNA reads TGTGCCATATCTCGGACAGGGGATAACCGGAACACTGAAGCTTTCTTT. The encoded protein is CAISRTGDNRNTEAFF.